The clone carrying this T cell receptor beta chain was seen at least ten times. The antigen is undetermined. V lost 1 base and J lost 1, with 9 bases in between. CDR1 is KGHSH, CDR2 LQKENI, per germline. CDR3 size: 15 residues. This entry belongs to a study of T cells after yellow fever vaccination. General observations from the study: Across the CD4 and CD8 compartments, a small share of clonotypes was present in both. Clones that expanded after primary vaccination mostly reappeared after the booster (roughly 97% CD4, approximately 87% CD8). Contamination of FACS-sorted repertoires by abundant clonotypes from the bulk population could occur.

Universal primer sites and UMIs were introduced during 5'RACE template-switching synthesis of TCR cDNA. MiXCR, applied by TCRdb to the 5' RACE reads, yields one record per CDR3 protein. The table has some 110,000 distinct CDR3 sequences, about 7.8% seen once. This rearrangement joins TRBV18 to TRBJ2-3; TRBD2 is a possible D gene (6 bases). This clonotype originated in a man aged 18 to 29 who received the YFV17D yellow fever vaccine. The material sequenced was CD4+ T cells sorted from PBMCs, taken roughly 47 days after the first yellow fever vaccination. The CDR3 sequence is CASSPRLGGTDTQYF. The CDR3 DNA sequence: TGTGCCAGCTCACCACGACTAGGCGGCACAGATACGCAGTATTTT. The entire variable domain, with the rest obtained from reference TRBV18 and TRBJ2-3, is as follows: NAGVMQNPRHLVRRRGQEARLRCSPMKGHSHVYWYRQLPEEGLKFMVYLQKENIIDESGMPKERFSAEFPKEGPSILRIQQVVRGDSAAYFCASSPRLGGTDTQYFGPGTRLTVL.